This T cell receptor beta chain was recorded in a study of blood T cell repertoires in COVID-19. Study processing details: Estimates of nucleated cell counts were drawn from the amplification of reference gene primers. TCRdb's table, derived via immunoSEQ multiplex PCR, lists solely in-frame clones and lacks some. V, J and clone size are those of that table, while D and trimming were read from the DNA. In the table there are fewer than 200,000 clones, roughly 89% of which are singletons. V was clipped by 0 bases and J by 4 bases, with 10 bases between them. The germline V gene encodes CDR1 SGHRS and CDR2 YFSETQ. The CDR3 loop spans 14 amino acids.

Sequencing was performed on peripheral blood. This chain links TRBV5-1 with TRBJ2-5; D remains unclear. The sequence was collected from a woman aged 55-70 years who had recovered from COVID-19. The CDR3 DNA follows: TGCGCCAGCAGCTTGGAGTCGTCAGGAGAGACCCAGTACTTC. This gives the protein CASSLESSGETQYF.